Below are 15 T cell receptor beta chains sequenced from a single sample in a study of blood T cell repertoires in COVID-19. TCRdb's copy holds only in-frame clones and misses some; the assay was immunoSEQ multiplex PCR. Of approximately 80,000 clones listed, about 90% were seen once; the top ten hold more than 0.85%. Sequencing used peripheral blood. These TCRs come from a woman aged 50 to 65 in a cohort sampled during active COVID-19.

This chain uses TRBV19 with TRBJ2-1, with D possibly TRBD1 on 6 matching bases. This CDR3 has 15 amino acids. Germline assignment: CDR1 LNHDA and CDR2 SQIVND (reference sequence). V was clipped by 5 bases and J by 9 bases, with 20 bases between them. The CDR3 sequence is CASSYPGDLDGEQFF. The CDR3 DNA reads TGTGCCAGTAGTTACCCAGGGGACCTAGACGGTGAGCAGTTCTTC.

The rearrangement links TRBV30 to TRBJ2-5; 8 nucleotides align to TRBD1. Looked up from germline, CDR1 is GTSNPN and CDR2 is SVGIG (reference sequence). This CDR3 comprises 13 residues. Trimming removed 5 bases from V and 5 bases from J; junction bases left unmatched: 7. CDR3 protein: CAWGPGGAETQYF. CDR3 in DNA: TGTGCCTGGGGCCCAGGGGGCGCGGAGACCCAGTACTTC.

The CDR3 region has the DNA TGTGCCAGTAGTATAGGAGTAGATGAGCAGTTCTTC. Amino acids: CASSIGVDEQFF. The V call is TRBV19, the J call TRBJ2-1; the D is unclear. The V and J ends lost 1 base and 8 bases respectively, with 6 bases between them. This CDR3 comprises 12 residues. Germline assignment: CDR1 LNHDA and CDR2 SQIVND (reference sequence).

V gene TRBV2 combines with J gene TRBJ2-1, with a possible D match to TRBD2 (5 bases). This CDR3 has 14 amino acids. Trimming removed 0 bases from V and 5 bases from J, with 8 bases in between. CDR1 and CDR2 (germline): SNHLY, FYNNEI. This CDR3 is CASSEAEAHNEQFF. Here the CDR3 DNA reads TGTGCCAGCAGTGAAGCGGAGGCTCACAATGAGCAGTTCTTC.

The rearrangement uses TRBV7-2 and TRBJ2-5; 10 bases match TRBD2. J was trimmed by 5 bases and V by 2 bases; bases with no gene match: 11. Germline V gene data show CDR1 as SGHTA and CDR2 as FQGNSA. This CDR3 spans 17 amino acids. CDR3 amino acids: CASSLTPGLAVGETQYF. The CDR3 coding sequence is TGTGCCAGCAGCTTAACTCCAGGACTAGCGGTAGGGGAGACCCAGTACTTC.

This clone has only one observation. V gene TRBV10-2 combines with J gene TRBJ2-7; 7 nucleotides match TRBD1. Germline V gene sequence: CDR1 WSHSY, CDR2 SAAADI. The junction had 10 bases not matched to a gene; V was cut back by 5 bases and J by 3 bases. This CDR3 contains 15 residues. For the CDR3, the DNA is TGCGCCAGCAGTAACAGGGGCGTGTTGCTCTACGAGCAGTACTTC. It specifies CASSNRGVLLYEQYF.

The J gene is TRBJ1-1, the V gene TRBV5-1, with D maybe TRBD1 (5 bases). Between the trimmed V and J ends, which lost 4 bases and 0 bases, there was a span of 16 bases. The CDR3 is 16 amino acids. The V gene's germline CDR1 is SGHRS and CDR2 YFSETQ. The CDR3 DNA reads TGCGCCAGCAGCATATTCCCAGGGTTTATGAACACTGAAGCTTTCTTT. This codes for CASSIFPGFMNTEAFF.

The J gene is TRBJ2-1, the V gene TRBV6-5; D is perhaps TRBD1 (5 bases). V dropped 7 bases and J dropped 10 bases, with 14 bases sitting between them. The CDR3 contains 12 residues. Germline CDR1 reads MNHEY; CDR2 reads SVGAGI. The CDR3 here is CASTTQVVEQFF. CDR3 DNA sequence: TGTGCCAGCACCACACAGGTTGTGGAGCAGTTCTTC.

V gene TRBV7-2 combines with J gene TRBJ2-5; 14 bases align to TRBD2. The J segment lost 2 bases and the V segment lost 3 bases, leaving 8 bases of the junction unmatched. The CDR3 runs 18 residues. The germline V gene has CDR1 SGHTA and CDR2 FQGNSA. CDR3 sequence (DNA): TGTGCCAGCAGCTTCGGAGGACTAGCGGGAGGAGGGCAAGAGACCCAGTACTTC. It yields the protein CASSFGGLAGGGQETQYF.

The rearrangement joins TRBV7-9 to TRBJ1-1; 7 nucleotides match TRBD1. J gave up 4 bases and V 5 bases, and 10 bases lay outside the gene matches. CDR3 length: 15 residues. CDR1 is SEHNR and CDR2 is FQNEAQ in the germline V gene (reference sequence). Here the CDR3 reads CASSTPGGQFTEAFF. The CDR3 nucleotides read TGTGCCAGCAGCACTCCTGGGGGACAGTTCACTGAAGCTTTCTTT.

V and J are TRBV27 and TRBJ2-3; the match to TRBD1 covers 9 bases. This CDR3 spans 15 amino acids. Germline trimming cut 6 bases from V and 2 bases from J; bases unmatched to any gene: 6. The germline gives CDR1 MNHEY, CDR2 SMNVEV (reference sequence). CDR3 loop: CASRGTGTHTDTQYF. CDR3 coding DNA: TGTGCCAGCAGGGGGACAGGGACACACACAGATACGCAGTATTTT.

CDR3 loop: CASSSGQNTDTQYF. The CDR3 DNA follows: TGTGCCAGCAGCTCCGGACAGAACACAGATACGCAGTATTTT. The genes are TRBV7-3 and TRBJ2-3, with D tentatively TRBD1 (6 bases). In germline, CDR1 is SGHTA, CDR2 FQGTGA. CDR3 length equals 14 residues. V dropped 4 bases and J dropped 2 bases, with 10 bases sitting between them. Drawing the rest from reference TRBV7-3 and TRBJ2-3, the complete variable domain is GAGVSQTPSNKVTEKGKYVELRCDPISGHTALYWYRQSLGQGPEFLIYFQGTGAADDSGLPNDRFFAVRPEGSVSTLKIQRTERGDSAVYLCASSSGQNTDTQYFGPGTRLTVL.

V usage is TRBV19 and J usage is TRBJ1-1; the D is unclear. The germline gives CDR1 LNHDA, CDR2 SQIVND (reference sequence). Trimming took off 8 bases at V and 9 bases at J, with 19 bases between the two ends. The CDR3 is made up of 13 amino acids. CDR3 in DNA: TGTGCCAGTTCTCACACGGAGGTGGTCCAAGCTTTCTTT. Its protein is CASSHTEVVQAFF.

The rearrangement uses TRBV5-8 and TRBJ2-7; 8 bases are shared with TRBD1. This CDR3 region has 12 residues. Germline V gene lookup returns CDR1 SGHTS and CDR2 YDEGEE. V gave up 3 bases and J gave up 6 bases; unmatched junction bases: 2. CDR3 sequence (DNA): TGTGCCAGCAGCTCACAGGGGGTCGAGCAGTACTTC. Translation gives CASSSQGVEQYF. The variable domain in full, with the rest retrieved from reference TRBV5-8 and TRBJ2-7, is EAGVTQSPTHLIKTRGQQATLRCSPISGHTSVYWYQQALGLGLQFLLWYDEGEERNRGNFPPRFSGRQFPNYSSELNVNALELEDSALYLCASSSQGVEQYFGPGTRLTVT.

This chain uses TRBV11-2 with TRBJ1-3; TRBD1 matches 7 bases. This CDR3 is 15 amino acids long. The J segment lost 2 bases and the V segment lost 2 bases, leaving 3 bases of the junction unmatched. The germline CDR1 and CDR2 sequences are SGHAT and FQNNGV. The CDR3 coding sequence is TGTGCCAGCAGCTTATGGACAGGCCCTGGAAACACCATATATTTT. Its protein is CASSLWTGPGNTIYF.